A selection of T cell receptor beta chains follows, all from one sample in a study of circulating and synovial CD4+ cells in juvenile arthritis. Sequencing used immunoSEQ multiplex PCR; TCRdb keeps in-frame clones, though not all of them. The sample records under 40,000 clones, about 93% being singletons. What was sequenced was CD4+ T cells from blood. The receptors come from a human donor with juvenile idiopathic arthritis. CDR3s leave out the opening cysteine and the closing phenylalanine or tryptophan. The D gene is left open where the match is weak.

>10|TRBV6-5|TRBJ1-2|-
ASRRGLGGYT
>12|TRBV11-3|TRBJ2-5|TRBD2
ASSPSGSPETQY
>12|TRBV15|TRBJ2-2|-
ATSRDEVTGELF
>15|TRBV4-1|TRBJ2-1|TRBD1
ASSQAPDRGGYNEQF
>13|TRBV5-4|TRBJ2-6|TRBD1
ASSGQGSGANVLT
>15|TRBV23-1|TRBJ1-1|TRBD1
ASTTQGGAEEDTEAF
>12|TRBV2|TRBJ1-4|TRBD1
ASILDRGNEKLF
>12|TRBV9|TRBJ1-1|-
ASSAVSGVTEAF
>12|TRBV10-1|TRBJ2-1|TRBD1
ASSRRQGGDEQF
>12|TRBV11-3|TRBJ2-2|-
ASSLERNTGELF
>12|TRBV12-5|TRBJ2-3|TRBD2
ASGTSARPDTQY
>17|TRBV6-4|TRBJ2-7|TRBD2
ASTPQPFSGGGQDYEQY
>12|TRBV10-3|TRBJ1-2|TRBD1
AISPGQGYRGYT
>14|TRBV29-1|TRBJ2-1|TRBD2
SGRGPGLAGRSEQF
>15|TRBV28|TRBJ1-5|TRBD1
ASRGEQGDYSNQPQH
>13|TRBV27|TRBJ1-2|-
ASSLRREGGYGYT
>14|TRBV15|TRBJ2-3|TRBD2
ATRATGTSGTDTQY
>13|TRBV11-2|TRBJ2-7|TRBD2
ASSDFRTRTHEQY
>13|TRBV2|TRBJ2-7|TRBD2
ASSPNPGRIYEQY
>14|TRBV5-1|TRBJ2-3|-
ASSSGGGQRTDTQY